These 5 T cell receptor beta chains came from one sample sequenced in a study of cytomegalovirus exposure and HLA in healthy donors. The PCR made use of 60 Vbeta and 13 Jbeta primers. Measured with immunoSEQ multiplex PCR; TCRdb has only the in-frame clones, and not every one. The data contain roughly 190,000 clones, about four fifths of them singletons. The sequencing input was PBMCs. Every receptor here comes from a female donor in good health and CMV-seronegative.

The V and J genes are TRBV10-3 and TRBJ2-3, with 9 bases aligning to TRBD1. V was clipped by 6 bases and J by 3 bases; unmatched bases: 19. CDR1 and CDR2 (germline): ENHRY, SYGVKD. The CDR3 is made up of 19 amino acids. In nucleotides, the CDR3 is TGTGCCATCAGAGATCCTGACCGGGACAGGGTTGGAGTGACAGATACGCAGTATTTT. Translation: CAIRDPDRDRVGVTDTQYF.

The CDR3 DNA reads as TGTGCCAGCAGTGAGTGGCGGGACAGCTACTACGAGCAGTACTTC. Its translation is CASSEWRDSYYEQYF. The rearrangement joins TRBV6-1 to TRBJ2-7; possible D gene TRBD1, 7 bases. CDR1 is MNHNS, CDR2 SASEGT, per germline. The CDR3 length is 15 residues. Trimming took 3 bases from V and 3 from J, leaving 15 bases between them.

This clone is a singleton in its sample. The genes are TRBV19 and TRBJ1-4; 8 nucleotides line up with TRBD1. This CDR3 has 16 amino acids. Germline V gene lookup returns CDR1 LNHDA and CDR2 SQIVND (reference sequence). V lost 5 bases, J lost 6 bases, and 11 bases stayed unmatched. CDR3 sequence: CASSLRTGPMHEKLFF. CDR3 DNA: TGTGCCAGTAGTCTCCGGACAGGGCCCATGCATGAAAAACTGTTTTTT.

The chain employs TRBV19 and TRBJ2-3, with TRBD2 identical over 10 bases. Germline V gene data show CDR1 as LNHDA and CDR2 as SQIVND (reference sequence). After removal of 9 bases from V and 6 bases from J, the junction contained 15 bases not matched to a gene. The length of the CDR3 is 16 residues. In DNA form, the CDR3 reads TGTGCCAGCAGGGAGCTGCCAAGCGGGGGGGCGGATACGCAGTATTTT. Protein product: CASRELPSGGADTQYF.

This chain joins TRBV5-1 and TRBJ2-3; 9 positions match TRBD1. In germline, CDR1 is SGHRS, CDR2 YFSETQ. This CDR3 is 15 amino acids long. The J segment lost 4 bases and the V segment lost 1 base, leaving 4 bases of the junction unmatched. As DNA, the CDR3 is TGCGCCAGCAGCTTGTGGGACAGGGACGCAGATACGCAGTATTTT. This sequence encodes CASSLWDRDADTQYF. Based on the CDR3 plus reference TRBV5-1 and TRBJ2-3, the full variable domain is KAGVTQTPRYLIKTRGQQVTLSCSPISGHRSVSWYQQTPGQGLQFLFEYFSETQRNKGNFPGRFSGRQFSNSRSEMNVSTLELGDSALYLCASSLWDRDADTQYFGPGTRLTVL.